This T cell receptor beta chain was captured in a study of regulatory T cells in long-lasting Graves disease. Study-level findings and limits: Because few samples were included, accuracy may have been lower. Persistent disease preferred TRBV28, TRBJ1-2 and TRBJ2-5; new disease, TRBV20-1 and TRBJ2-1. With a few thousand shared public clonotypes, persistent patients exceeded new patients, who shared about a thousand.

J lost 4 bases, V lost 1 base, and 6 bases had no gene match. Germline V gene sequence: CDR1 KGHSH, CDR2 LQKENI. The length of the CDR3 is 15 residues. This clonotype was seen more than once but under ten times. Antigen: not known. To make TCR beta libraries, researchers used iRepertoire HTBI primers and Arm-PCR of CDR3 regions. Original analysis: The study identified 50 to 70 TRBV and 13 to 15 TRBJ segments across samples. MiXCR was run by TCRdb on the multiplex PCR reads, yielding one entry per CDR3 protein. The V and J calls and clone size come from TCRdb's table, not from the authors' own analysis. The data show more than 400,000 distinct CDR3 sequences, about 15% seen once. Time point denoted: newly diagnosed GD, antithyroid drugs for less than 3 months. PBMC-derived RNA was used for the TCR library. The same sample was also used in a study of T cells in Graves' hyperthyroidism and ophthalmopathy.

The sequence came from a woman aged 25 to 39 with Graves disease. Here the sequenced sample was peripheral blood mononuclear cells (PBMCs), taken at new diagnosis, from a patient treated with antithyroid drugs. The J gene is TRBJ2-5, the V gene TRBV18; 7 bases are shared with TRBD1. CDR3 DNA sequence: TGTGCCAGCTCACCACAGGGACAGCCGGGAGAGACCCAGTACTTC. Protein product: CASSPQGQPGETQYF. Drawing the rest from reference TRBV18 and TRBJ2-5, the complete variable domain is NAGVMQNPRHLVRRRGQEARLRCSPMKGHSHVYWYRQLPEEGLKFMVYLQKENIIDESGMPKERFSAEFPKEGPSILRIQQVVRGDSAAYFCASSPQGQPGETQYFGPGTRLLVL.